Reported below is one TCR beta chain. This record comes from a study of blood T cell repertoires in COVID-19. Study-wide background: Sample material is recorded as cDNA or gDNA derived from T cells, B-cell-depleted T cells, or PBMCs.

Original data processing: Nucleated cell counts were estimated from reference gene primer amplification. Generated by immunoSEQ multiplex PCR, the TCRdb table keeps only in-frame clones and is missing some. D and trimming come from the DNA, and the V and J calls and clone size come from that table. This sample yields about 140,000 clones, of which over 60% are seen a single time; around 2.9% belongs to the top ten. Those who participated ranged in age from roughly 18 to 89 years and resided in 24 US areas. V was pared by 3 bases and J by 5 bases, with 1 base of the junction left unmatched. The CDR3 contains 13 residues. Germline-derived CDR1 and CDR2 are LGHDT and YNNKEL (reference sequence).

The chain joins TRBV3-1 (or the pseudogene TRBV3-2) to TRBJ1-2; 9 positions agree with TRBD1. Input material: PBMCs or T cells enriched from blood (not recorded which). This TCR was recovered from a woman aged 45-65 years who had recovered from COVID-19. The CDR3: CASSQGQGYGYTF. The CDR3 DNA follows: TGTGCCAGCAGCCAGGGACAGGGATATGGCTACACCTTC.